Listed below are T cell receptor beta chains from one sample, sequenced in a study of blood T cell repertoires in COVID-19. The data were produced by immunoSEQ multiplex PCR, yet TCRdb's version contains in-frame clones alone and is incomplete. The data show roughly 150,000 clones, with 82% seen just once and over 12% held by the top ten. What was sequenced was peripheral blood. The receptors shown here come from a human donor with acute or convalescent COVID-19. The donor label of this sample is uncertain. Both conserved end residues are part of each CDR3. The D gene is left open where the match is weak. Only some rows state a clone size, as once, few, many or a class for expanded clones.

length	D	size	V	J	CDR3	DNA
14	-	-	TRBV7-2	TRBJ2-7	CASSLELFKPQQYF	TGTGCCAGCAGCTTAGAGCTGTTCAAGCCTCAGCAGTACTTC
13	TRBD1	-	TRBV5-1	TRBJ1-2	CASSSGQGYGYTF	TGCGCCAGCAGCTCCGGACAGGGTTATGGCTACACCTTC
15	-	-	TRBV27	TRBJ1-5	CASRDRQEGNQPQHF	TGTGCCAGCAGAGACCGACAGGAGGGCAATCAGCCCCAGCATTTT
14	TRBD1	-	TRBV7-2	TRBJ1-2	CASSPRTGPYGYTF	TGTGCCAGCAGCCCGCGGACAGGGCCGTATGGCTACACCTTC
15	-	-	TRBV5-6	TRBJ2-1	CASSPARAFYNEQFF	TGTGCCAGCAGCCCAGCGAGGGCTTTTTACAATGAGCAGTTCTTC
15	-	-	TRBV19	TRBJ2-6	CASSITGIQANVLTF	TGTGCCAGTAGTATAACAGGGATCCAGGCCAACGTCCTGACTTTC
15	-	few	TRBV28	TRBJ1-6	CASSPSEGEASPLHF	TGTGCCAGCAGCCCCTCTGAGGGGGAAGCTTCACCCCTCCACTTT
15	TRBD2	-	TRBV29-1	TRBJ2-5	CSVPLRGVVEETQYF	TGCAGCGTGCCTCTGCGGGGGGTTGTCGAGGAGACCCAGTACTTC
13	TRBD1	-	TRBV6-5	TRBJ2-7	CASRDYRGHEQYF	TGTGCCAGCAGGGATTACAGGGGCCACGAGCAGTACTTC
15	TRBD2	-	TRBV19	TRBJ2-3	CASSSIAGKGDTQYF	TGTGCCAGTAGTAGTATAGCGGGGAAAGGAGATACGCAGTATTTT
13	-	few	TRBV5-1	TRBJ1-2	CASSFQIEYGYTF	TGCGCCAGCAGCTTCCAAATAGAGTATGGCTACACCTTC
13	-	-	TRBV3-1/TRBV3-2	TRBJ1-2	CASSQERGGGYTF	TGTGCCAGCAGCCAAGAGAGAGGGGGAGGCTACACCTTC
16	TRBD2	-	TRBV6-6	TRBJ2-1	CASSPFLAGGYNEQFF	TGTGCCAGCAGCCCATTTTTAGCGGGGGGATACAATGAGCAGTTCTTC
16	-	-	TRBV18	TRBJ2-3	CASSDQARAGTDTQYF	TGTGCCAGCTCTGACCAGGCGAGAGCTGGCACAGATACGCAGTATTTT
15	TRBD2	-	TRBV13	TRBJ2-7	CASSVSGGSVYEQYF	TGTGCCAGCAGCGTTAGCGGGGGGTCCGTCTACGAGCAGTACTTC